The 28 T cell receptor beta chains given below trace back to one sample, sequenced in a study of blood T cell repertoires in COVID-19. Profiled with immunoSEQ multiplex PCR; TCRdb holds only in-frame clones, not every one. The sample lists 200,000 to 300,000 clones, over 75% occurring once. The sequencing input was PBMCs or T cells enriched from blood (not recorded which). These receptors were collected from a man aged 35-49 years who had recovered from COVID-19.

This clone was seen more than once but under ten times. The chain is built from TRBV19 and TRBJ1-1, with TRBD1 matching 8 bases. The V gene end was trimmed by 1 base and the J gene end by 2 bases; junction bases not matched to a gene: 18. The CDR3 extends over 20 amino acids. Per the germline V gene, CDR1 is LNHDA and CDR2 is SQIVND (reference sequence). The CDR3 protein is CASSIARWGTGLFLNTEAFF. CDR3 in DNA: TGTGCCAGTAGTATAGCCCGTTGGGGGACAGGTCTATTTCTTAACACTGAAGCTTTCTTT.

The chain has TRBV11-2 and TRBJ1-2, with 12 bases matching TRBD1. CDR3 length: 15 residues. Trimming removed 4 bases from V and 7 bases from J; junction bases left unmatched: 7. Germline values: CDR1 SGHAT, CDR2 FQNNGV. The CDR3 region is CASSSGTGGIGGYTF. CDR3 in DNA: TGTGCCAGCAGCTCCGGGACAGGGGGCATTGGTGGCTACACCTTC.

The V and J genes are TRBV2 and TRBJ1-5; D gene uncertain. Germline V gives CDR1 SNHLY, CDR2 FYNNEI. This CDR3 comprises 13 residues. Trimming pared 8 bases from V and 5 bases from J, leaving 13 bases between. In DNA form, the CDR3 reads TGTGCCAGCTCACCCATGTCGGATCAGCCCCAGCATTTT. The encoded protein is CASSPMSDQPQHF.

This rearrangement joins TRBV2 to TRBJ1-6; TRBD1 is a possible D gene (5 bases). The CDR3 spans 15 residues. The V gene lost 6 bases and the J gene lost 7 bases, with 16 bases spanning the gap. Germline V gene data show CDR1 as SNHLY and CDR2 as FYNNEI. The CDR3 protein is CASRDRRGGNSPLHF. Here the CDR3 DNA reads TGTGCCAGCAGAGACAGAAGGGGTGGGAATTCACCCCTCCACTTT.

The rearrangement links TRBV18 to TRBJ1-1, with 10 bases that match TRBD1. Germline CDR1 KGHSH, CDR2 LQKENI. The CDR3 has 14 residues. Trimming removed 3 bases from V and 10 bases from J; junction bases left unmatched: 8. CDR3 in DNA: TGTGCCAGCTCACCCGGGACAGGGGCCAGGGGAGCTTTCTTT. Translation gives CASSPGTGARGAFF.

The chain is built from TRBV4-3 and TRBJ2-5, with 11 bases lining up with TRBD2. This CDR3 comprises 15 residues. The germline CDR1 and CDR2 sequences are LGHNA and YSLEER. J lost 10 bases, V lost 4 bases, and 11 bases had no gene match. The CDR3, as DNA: TGCGCCAGCAGCCCGCAAGCTAGCGGGGGGACAGGCCAGTACTTC. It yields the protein CASSPQASGGTGQYF.

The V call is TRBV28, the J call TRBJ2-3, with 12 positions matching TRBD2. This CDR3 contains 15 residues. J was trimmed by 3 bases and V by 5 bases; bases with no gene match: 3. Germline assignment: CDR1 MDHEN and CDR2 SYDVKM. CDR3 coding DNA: TGTGCCAGCAGTCTCACTAGCGGGAGGACAGATACGCAGTATTTT. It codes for CASSLTSGRTDTQYF.

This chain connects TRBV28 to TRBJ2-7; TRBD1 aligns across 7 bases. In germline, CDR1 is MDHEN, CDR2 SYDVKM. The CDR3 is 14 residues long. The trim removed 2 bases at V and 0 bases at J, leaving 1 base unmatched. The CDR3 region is CASSLDRASYEQYF. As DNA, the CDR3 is TGTGCCAGCAGTTTAGACAGGGCCTCCTACGAGCAGTACTTC. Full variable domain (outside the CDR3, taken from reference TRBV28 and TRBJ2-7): DVKVTQSSRYLVKRTGEKVFLECVQDMDHENMFWYRQDPGLGLRLIYFSYDVKMKEKGDIPEGYSVSREKKERFSLILESASTNQTSMYLCASSLDRASYEQYFGPGTRLTVT.

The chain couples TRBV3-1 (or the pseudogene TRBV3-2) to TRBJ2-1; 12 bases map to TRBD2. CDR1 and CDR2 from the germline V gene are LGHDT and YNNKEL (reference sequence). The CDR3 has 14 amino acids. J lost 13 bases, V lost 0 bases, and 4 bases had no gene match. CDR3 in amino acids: CASSQDLAGGAQFF. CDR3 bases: TGTGCCAGCAGCCAAGACCTAGCGGGGGGGGCCCAGTTCTTC.

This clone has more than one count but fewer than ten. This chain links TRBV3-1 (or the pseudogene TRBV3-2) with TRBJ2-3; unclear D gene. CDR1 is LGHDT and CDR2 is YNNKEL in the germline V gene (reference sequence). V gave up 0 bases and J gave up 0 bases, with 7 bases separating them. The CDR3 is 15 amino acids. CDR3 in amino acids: CASSQDEASTDTQYF. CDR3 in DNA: TGTGCCAGCAGCCAAGATGAGGCTAGCACAGATACGCAGTATTTT.

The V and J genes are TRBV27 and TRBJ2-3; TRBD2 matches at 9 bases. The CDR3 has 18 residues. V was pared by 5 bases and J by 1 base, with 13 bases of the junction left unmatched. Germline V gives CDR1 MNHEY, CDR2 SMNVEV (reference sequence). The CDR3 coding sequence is TGTGCCAGCAGTCTACTCCTCAGAGCGGGAGGAGGCACAGATACGCAGTATTTT. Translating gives CASSLLLRAGGGTDTQYF.

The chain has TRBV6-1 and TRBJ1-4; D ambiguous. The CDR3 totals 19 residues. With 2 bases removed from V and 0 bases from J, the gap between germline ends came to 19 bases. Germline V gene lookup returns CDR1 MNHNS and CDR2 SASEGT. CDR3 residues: CASSEFFWGGPATNEKLFF. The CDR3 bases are TGTGCCAGCAGTGAATTTTTCTGGGGAGGGCCTGCAACTAATGAAAAACTGTTTTTT.

The CDR3 DNA follows: TGTGCCAGCCAACAGGGTCAATACGAGCAGTACTTC. Translation: CASQQGQYEQYF. The chain has TRBV2 and TRBJ2-7; the D gene is possibly TRBD1 (6 bases). The V and J ends lost 8 bases and 4 bases respectively, with 12 bases between them. The CDR3 has 12 amino acids. Germline V gives CDR1 SNHLY, CDR2 FYNNEI.

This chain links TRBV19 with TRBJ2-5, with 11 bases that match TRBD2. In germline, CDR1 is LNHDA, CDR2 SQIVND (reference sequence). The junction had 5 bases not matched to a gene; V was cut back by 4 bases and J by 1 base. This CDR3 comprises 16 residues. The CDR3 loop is CASSTSSGGPQETQYF. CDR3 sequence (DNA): TGTGCCAGTAGTACATCTAGCGGGGGGCCCCAAGAGACCCAGTACTTC.

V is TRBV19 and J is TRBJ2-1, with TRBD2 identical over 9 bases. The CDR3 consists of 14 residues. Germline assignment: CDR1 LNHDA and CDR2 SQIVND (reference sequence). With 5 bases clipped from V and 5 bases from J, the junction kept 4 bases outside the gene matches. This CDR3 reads CASSSGLANNEQFF. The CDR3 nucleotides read TGTGCCAGTAGTTCGGGACTAGCCAACAATGAGCAGTTCTTC.

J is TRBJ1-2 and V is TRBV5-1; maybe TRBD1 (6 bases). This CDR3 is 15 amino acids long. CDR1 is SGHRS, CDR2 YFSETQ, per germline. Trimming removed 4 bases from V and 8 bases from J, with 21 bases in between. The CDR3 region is CASSALQGSQGGYTF. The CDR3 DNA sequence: TGCGCCAGCAGCGCTTTACAGGGTTCTCAGGGGGGCTACACCTTC.

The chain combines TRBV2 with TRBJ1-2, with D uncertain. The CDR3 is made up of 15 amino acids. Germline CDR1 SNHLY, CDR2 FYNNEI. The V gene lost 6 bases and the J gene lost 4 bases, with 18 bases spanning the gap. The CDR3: CASRESAYQVYGYTF. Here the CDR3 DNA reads TGTGCCAGCAGAGAGTCAGCTTACCAGGTCTATGGCTACACCTTC.

The CDR3 protein is CASSAGQGATYGYTF. CDR3 bases: TGTGCCAGCAGCGCCGGACAGGGGGCGACCTATGGCTACACCTTC. The chain couples TRBV7-8 to TRBJ1-2; TRBD1 agrees at 11 bases. The V gene's germline CDR1 is SGHVS and CDR2 FQNEAQ. V gave up 5 bases and J gave up 4 bases; unmatched junction bases: 6. CDR3 length equals 15 residues.

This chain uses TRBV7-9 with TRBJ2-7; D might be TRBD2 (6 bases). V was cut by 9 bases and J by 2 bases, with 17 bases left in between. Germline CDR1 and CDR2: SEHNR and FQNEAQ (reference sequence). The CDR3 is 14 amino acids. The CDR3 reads CASARGGLAYEQYF. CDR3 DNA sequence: TGTGCCAGTGCGCGGGGCGGGCTAGCCTACGAGCAGTACTTC.

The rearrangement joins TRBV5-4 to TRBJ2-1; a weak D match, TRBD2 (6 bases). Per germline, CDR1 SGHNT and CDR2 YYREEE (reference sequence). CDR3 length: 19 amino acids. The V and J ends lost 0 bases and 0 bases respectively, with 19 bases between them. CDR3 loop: CASSLAGSGGMSSYNEQFF. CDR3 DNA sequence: TGTGCCAGCAGCTTGGCAGGGAGTGGCGGGATGAGCTCCTACAATGAGCAGTTCTTC.

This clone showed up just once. The CDR3 region has the DNA TGTGCCATCAGTGATGAGGGGGCAATGAGCACTGAAGCTTTCTTT. It is translated as CAISDEGAMSTEAFF. The chain couples TRBV10-3 to TRBJ1-1; 7 nucleotides align to TRBD1. CDR3 length equals 15 residues. Germline V gives CDR1 ENHRY, CDR2 SYGVKD. V was clipped by 3 bases and J by 4 bases; unmatched bases: 8.

The CDR3 sequence is CATSRAGPTYEQYF. CDR3 sequence (DNA): TGTGCCACCAGCAGGGCGGGGCCCACCTACGAGCAGTACTTC. The chain is built from TRBV15 and TRBJ2-7, with D possibly matching TRBD2 (6 bases). The V and J ends lost 3 bases and 2 bases respectively, with 11 bases between them. The CDR3 contains 14 residues. The germline V gene encodes CDR1 LNHNV and CDR2 YYDKDF (reference sequence). Full variable domain (outside the CDR3, taken from reference TRBV15 and TRBJ2-7): DAMVIQNPRYQVTQFGKPVTLSCSQTLNHNVMYWYQQKSSQAPKLLFHYYDKDFNNEADTPDNFQSRRPNTSFCFLDIRSPGLGDTAMYLCATSRAGPTYEQYFGPGTRLTVT.

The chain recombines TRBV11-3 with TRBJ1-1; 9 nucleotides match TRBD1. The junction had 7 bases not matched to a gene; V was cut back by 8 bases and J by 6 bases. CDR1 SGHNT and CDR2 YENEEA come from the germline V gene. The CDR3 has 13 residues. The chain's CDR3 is CASCSDRGAEAFF. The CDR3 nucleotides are TGTGCCAGCTGCTCAGACAGGGGGGCTGAAGCTTTCTTT.

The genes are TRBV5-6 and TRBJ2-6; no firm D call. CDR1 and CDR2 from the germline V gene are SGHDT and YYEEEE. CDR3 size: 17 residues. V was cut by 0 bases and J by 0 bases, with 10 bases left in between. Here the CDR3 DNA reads TGTGCCAGCAGCTTGGAAGGAGTAAGCTCTGGGGCCAACGTCCTGACTTTC. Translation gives CASSLEGVSSGANVLTF.

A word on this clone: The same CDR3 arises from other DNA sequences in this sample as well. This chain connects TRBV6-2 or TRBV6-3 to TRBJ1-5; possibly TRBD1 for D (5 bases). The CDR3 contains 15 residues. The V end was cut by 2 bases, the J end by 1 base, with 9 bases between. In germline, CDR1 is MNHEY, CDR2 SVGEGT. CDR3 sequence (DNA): TGTGCCAGCAGTTACGGGGCCGGGAGCAATCAGCCCCAGCATTTT. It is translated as CASSYGAGSNQPQHF.

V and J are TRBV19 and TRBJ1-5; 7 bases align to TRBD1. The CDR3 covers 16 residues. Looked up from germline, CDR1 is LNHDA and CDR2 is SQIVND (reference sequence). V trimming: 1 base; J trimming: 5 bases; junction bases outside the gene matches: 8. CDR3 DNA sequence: TGTGCCAGTAGTATAGTGACAGGAGGGGGCTATCAGCCCCAGCATTTT. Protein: CASSIVTGGGYQPQHF.

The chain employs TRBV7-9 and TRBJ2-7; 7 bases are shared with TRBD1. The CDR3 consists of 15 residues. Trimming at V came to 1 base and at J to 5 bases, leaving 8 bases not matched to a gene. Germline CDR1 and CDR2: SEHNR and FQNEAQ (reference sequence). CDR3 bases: TGTGCCAGCAGCTTAGACAGGGGTCGGAAGGACGAGCAGTACTTC. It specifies CASSLDRGRKDEQYF.

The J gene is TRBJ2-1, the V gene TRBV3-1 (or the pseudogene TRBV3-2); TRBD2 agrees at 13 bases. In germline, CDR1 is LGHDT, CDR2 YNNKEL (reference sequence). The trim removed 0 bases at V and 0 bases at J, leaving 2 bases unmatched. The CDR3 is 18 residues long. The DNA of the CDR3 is TGTGCCAGCAGCCAAGATACTAGCGGGAGGGCCTCCTACAATGAGCAGTTCTTC. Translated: CASSQDTSGRASYNEQFF.